Listed below are T cell receptor beta chains from one sample, sequenced in a study of T cell responses to AZD1222 COVID-19 vaccine. Libraries were prepared by immunoSEQ multiplex PCR; TCRdb keeps only in-frame clonotypes and omits some of them. Here the sample spans 120,000 or so clones, 65% to 90% being singletons. The sample consisted of peripheral blood, taken 28 days after the second AZD1222 dose. These receptors originate from an adult who received the AZD1222 COVID-19 vaccine. The CDR3 runs from the conserved cysteine through the conserved F or W. Fields, in order: J gene, D gene, V gene, clone size, CDR3 protein, CDR3 DNA. The D gene is left open where the match is weak. Not every row has a clone size; where given, it reads once, few, many or a size class.

TRBJ1-2 | - | TRBV7-2 | - | CASSLGENGYTF | TGTGCCAGCAGCTTAGGGGAAAATGGCTACACCTTC
TRBJ1-1 | - | TRBV19 | - | CASSPRAPNTEAFF | TGTGCCAGTAGTCCCCGGGCGCCGAACACTGAAGCTTTCTTT
TRBJ2-5 | TRBD1 | TRBV15 | - | CATSRSGTDQETQYF | TGTGCCACCAGCAGGAGTGGGACAGACCAAGAGACCCAGTACTTC
TRBJ2-7 | TRBD1 | TRBV28 | - | CASSYARDSSYEQYF | TGTGCCAGCAGTTATGCCCGGGACAGCTCCTACGAGCAGTACTTC
TRBJ1-2 | - | TRBV5-1 | - | CASSLAPQGLERGYTF | TGCGCCAGCAGCTTGGCCCCACAGGGCCTAGAGAGGGGCTACACCTTC
TRBJ1-2 | - | TRBV11-2 | - | CASSPTVRGGSQGYTF | TGTGCCAGCAGCCCTACGGTTAGGGGGGGCTCGCAGGGCTACACCTTC
TRBJ2-1 | - | TRBV18 | - | CASSPNNEQFF | TGTGCCAGCTCTCCTAACAATGAGCAGTTCTTC
TRBJ2-3 | TRBD2 | TRBV5-1 | few | CASDPGGPLNTQYF | TGCGCCAGTGACCCGGGGGGACCCCTGAATACGCAGTATTTT
TRBJ1-2 | - | TRBV10-2 | - | CASGGDGYTF | TGCGCCAGCGGGGGGGATGGCTACACCTTC
TRBJ2-7 | TRBD2 | TRBV5-1 | - | CASSLWTSGGLPYEQYF | TGCGCCAGCAGCTTGTGGACTAGCGGGGGCCTACCCTACGAGCAGTACTTC
TRBJ2-7 | - | TRBV7-6 | - | CASSLDPGGDHEQYF | TGTGCCAGCAGCCTGGACCCAGGCGGAGACCACGAGCAGTACTTC
TRBJ1-3 | - | TRBV5-1 | - | CASSLAGDYSGNTIYF | TGCGCCAGCAGCTTGGCAGGGGATTACTCTGGAAACACCATATATTTT
TRBJ1-2 | - | TRBV27 | - | CASSLDRSLYGYTF | TGTGCCAGCAGTTTAGACAGGTCTCTCTATGGCTACACCTTC
TRBJ2-5 | TRBD2 | TRBV12-5 | - | CASGLTPGLAPAGGTQYF | TGTGCTAGTGGTTTGACCCCGGGACTAGCGCCCGCGGGTGGGACCCAGTACTTC
TRBJ2-3 | TRBD1 | TRBV28 | - | CASRSRQGSGTDTQYF | TGTGCCAGCAGATCCCGACAGGGATCAGGTACAGATACGCAGTATTTT
TRBJ2-6 | - | TRBV9 | once | CASSVQGLGANVLTF | TGTGCCAGCAGCGTGCAGGGTCTGGGGGCCAACGTCCTGACTTTC
TRBJ1-1 | - | TRBV29-1 | - | CSVTDSREGAFF | TGCAGCGTTACCGATTCCAGGGAGGGAGCTTTCTTT
TRBJ2-2 | - | TRBV28 | few | CASSLANGPGELFF | TGTGCCAGCAGTTTAGCAAACGGGCCCGGGGAGCTGTTTTTT
TRBJ2-2 | - | TRBV5-1 | - | CASIQGEAGELFF | TGCGCCAGCATCCAAGGGGAGGCCGGGGAGCTGTTTTTT
TRBJ1-4 | - | TRBV6-5 | - | CASSYSGREKLFF | TGTGCCAGCAGTTACTCGGGTCGGGAAAAACTGTTTTTT
TRBJ1-1 | - | TRBV6-1 | - | CASSEAWGNTEAFF | TGTGCCAGCAGTGAAGCTTGGGGGAACACTGAAGCTTTCTTT
TRBJ2-5 | - | TRBV6-9 | - | CASSYVPDQYF | TGTGCCAGCAGCTATGTCCCCGACCAGTACTTC
TRBJ1-1 | - | TRBV2 | - | CASQADMNTEAFF | TGTGCCAGCCAGGCAGACATGAACACTGAAGCTTTCTTT
TRBJ2-1 | - | TRBV6-5 | - | CASSPQGRAYNEQFF | TGTGCCAGCAGTCCACAGGGCCGGGCCTACAATGAGCAGTTCTTC
TRBJ2-5 | - | TRBV29-1 | - | CSVSRAKETQYF | TGCAGCGTTAGCAGGGCAAAAGAGACCCAGTACTTC
TRBJ2-3 | - | TRBV5-1 | - | CASSLAGGPRTDTQYF | TGCGCCAGCAGCTTGGCGGGGGGCCCACGCACAGATACGCAGTATTTT
TRBJ2-5 | TRBD2 | TRBV6-2/TRBV6-3 | - | CASSWGLAGGQETQYF | TGTGCCAGCAGCTGGGGACTAGCGGGGGGCCAAGAGACCCAGTACTTC
TRBJ1-1 | - | TRBV29-1 | - | CSVAYSTEAFF | TGCAGCGTCGCTTACAGCACTGAAGCTTTCTTT
TRBJ1-6 | - | TRBV6-5 | - | CASSSGPYNSPLHF | TGTGCCAGCAGTTCGGGCCCCTATAATTCACCCCTCCACTTT
TRBJ2-3 | - | TRBV10-2 | - | CASSEYLARHGTTDYHPNTDTQYF | TGCGCCAGCAGTGAGTACCTAGCGAGACACGGGACGACAGACTACCACCCCAACACAGATACGCAGTATTTT
TRBJ2-7 | TRBD1 | TRBV10-3 | - | CATTGNYEQYF | TGTGCCACGACAGGGAACTACGAGCAGTACTTC
TRBJ1-5 | - | TRBV6-5 | - | CASSYSQGSNQPQHF | TGTGCCAGCAGTTACTCCCAAGGGAGCAATCAGCCCCAGCATTTT
TRBJ1-2 | TRBD1 | TRBV9 | - | CASSDGGTGNYGYTF | TGTGCCAGCAGCGATGGGGGGACAGGGAACTATGGCTACACCTTC
TRBJ1-6 | - | TRBV19 | - | CASSITGAGNSPLHF | TGTGCCAGTAGTATTACAGGTGCCGGTAATTCACCCCTCCACTTT
TRBJ2-7 | - | TRBV7-2 | - | CASSPGAGDTYEQYF | TGTGCCAGCAGCCCAGGGGCAGGGGATACCTACGAGCAGTACTTC
TRBJ1-5 | - | TRBV14 | - | CASSPGTWGNQPQHF | TGTGCCAGCAGCCCAGGGACATGGGGTAATCAGCCCCAGCATTTT
TRBJ1-2 | - | TRBV19 | - | CASSPGAQGGYGYTF | TGTGCCAGTAGCCCGGGGGCGCAAGGAGGCTATGGCTACACCTTC
TRBJ1-5 | - | TRBV24-1 | - | CATSDFPRAQPQHF | TGTGCCACCAGTGATTTCCCCAGGGCTCAGCCCCAGCATTTT
TRBJ1-2 | - | TRBV19 | - | CASSSLGAEDGYTF | TGTGCCAGTAGTTCCCTCGGGGCTGAGGATGGCTACACCTTC
TRBJ2-3 | TRBD2 | TRBV29-1 | - | CSVGTSGGASDTQYF | TGCAGCGTCGGGACTAGCGGGGGGGCATCAGATACGCAGTATTTT
TRBJ1-2 | - | TRBV28 | - | CASSLFGGGYGYTF | TGTGCCAGCAGTTTATTCGGGGGGGGCTATGGCTACACCTTC
TRBJ2-6 | TRBD1 | TRBV5-1 | - | CASSLGGGLDFSGANVLTF | TGCGCCAGCAGCTTGGGAGGGGGCCTTGACTTCTCTGGGGCCAACGTCCTGACTTTC
TRBJ2-2 | - | TRBV2 | - | CASSDRVFAGRNTGELFF | TGTGCCAGCAGTGACCGGGTTTTTGCAGGCCGGAACACCGGGGAGCTGTTTTTT
TRBJ1-6 | - | TRBV5-1 | - | CASSLEGSYNSPLHF | TGCGCCAGCAGCTTGGAAGGCTCCTATAATTCACCCCTCCACTTT
TRBJ1-2 | - | TRBV9 | - | CASSVGVSGTHNYGYTF | TGTGCCAGCAGCGTAGGGGTCTCCGGGACACATAACTATGGCTACACCTTC
TRBJ1-1 | - | TRBV7-9 | - | CAGIKQVNTEAFF | TGTGCCGGGATAAAACAGGTTAACACTGAAGCTTTCTTT
TRBJ1-2 | - | TRBV6-5 | once | CASPITPGRIYGYTF | TGTGCCAGTCCAATCACCCCGGGACGTATTTATGGCTACACCTTC
TRBJ2-4 | - | TRBV18 | - | CASSPPGRVGDIQYF | TGTGCCAGCTCACCACCGGGAAGGGTGGGGGACATTCAGTACTTC
TRBJ2-2 | - | TRBV10-3 | - | CEIRDPNTGELFF | TGTGAGATCCGAGACCCGAACACCGGGGAGCTGTTTTTT
TRBJ2-3 | - | TRBV18 | - | CASSLDPTDTQYF | TGTGCCAGCTCACTCGACCCAACAGATACGCAGTATTTT
TRBJ1-5 | - | TRBV3-1/TRBV3-2 | - | CASSQEDRYRNQPQHF | TGTGCCAGCAGCCAAGAGGACAGATACCGGAATCAGCCCCAGCATTTT
TRBJ1-1 | - | TRBV18 | once | CASTTTGSEAFF | TGTGCCAGCACAACGACAGGCTCTGAAGCTTTCTTT
TRBJ1-5 | - | TRBV6-5 | - | CASSNSGNQPQHF | TGTGCCAGCAGCAACTCAGGCAATCAGCCCCAGCATTTT
TRBJ2-2 | - | TRBV7-3 | few | CASSKRLDSANTGELFF | TGTGCCAGCAGCAAACGTTTGGACAGCGCGAACACCGGGGAGCTGTTTTTT
TRBJ2-3 | TRBD2 | TRBV5-1 | - | CASRRSGGDTDTQYF | TGCGCCAGCAGGCGTAGCGGGGGGGACACAGATACGCAGTATTTT
TRBJ2-7 | - | TRBV9 | - | CASSVSSSGEQYF | TGTGCCAGCAGCGTGTCGTCTTCGGGTGAGCAGTACTTC
TRBJ1-2 | - | TRBV7-9 | - | CASSITGNYLWGYTF | TGTGCCAGCAGCATCACAGGCAATTACCTCTGGGGCTACACCTTC
TRBJ2-7 | TRBD2 | TRBV15 | - | CATSSKSGGALRIHEQYF | TGTGCCACCAGCAGTAAAAGCGGGGGGGCCTTGAGAATTCACGAGCAGTACTTC
TRBJ1-2 | - | TRBV2 | once | CASSEGPGGAGYGYTF | TGTGCCAGCAGTGAGGGACCGGGGGGCGCGGGCTATGGCTACACCTTC
TRBJ2-1 | - | TRBV19 | - | CASHGGFINEQFF | TGTGCCAGCCATGGAGGGTTTATCAATGAGCAGTTCTTC